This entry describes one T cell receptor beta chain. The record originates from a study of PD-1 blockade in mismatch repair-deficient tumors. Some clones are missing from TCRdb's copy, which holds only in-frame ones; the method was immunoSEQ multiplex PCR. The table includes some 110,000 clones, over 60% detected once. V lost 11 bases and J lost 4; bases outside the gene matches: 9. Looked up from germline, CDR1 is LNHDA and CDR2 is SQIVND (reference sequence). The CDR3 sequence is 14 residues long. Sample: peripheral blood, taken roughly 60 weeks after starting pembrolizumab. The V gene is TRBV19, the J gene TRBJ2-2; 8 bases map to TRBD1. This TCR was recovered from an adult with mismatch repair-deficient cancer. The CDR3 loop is CAVGARGLTGELFF. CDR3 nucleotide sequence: TGTGCCGTGGGGGCCAGGGGGCTCACCGGGGAGCTGTTTTTT.